The TCR beta chain under discussion was sequenced for a study of CD8+ T cells in alopecia areata. Study-level findings and limits: Mouse data revealed clearer TCR sharing than patient data did, a gap possibly tied to HLA. Lesional scalp, notably in alopecia totalis/universalis, had clonality above that of normal scalp. Among the cells sequenced in scalp samples are also the resident alphabeta T cells of normal skin.

Only a few counts were recorded for this clone. The antigen remains unidentified. This CDR3 spans 15 amino acids. The V gene end was trimmed by 4 bases and the J gene end by 2 bases; junction bases not matched to a gene: 5. The germline CDR1 and CDR2 sequences are SGDLS and YYNGEE. Sequencing relied on a cDNA template that was reverse transcribed from extracted RNA. Sequencing used immunoSEQ multiplex PCR; TCRdb keeps in-frame clones, though not all of them. This sample has 98,000 or so clones, with 55% to 75% found just once. What was sequenced was CD8+ T cells sorted from blood. The chain employs TRBV9 and TRBJ2-5; 10 nucleotides line up with TRBD2. The source is a human donor in good health. The CDR3 coding sequence is TGTGCCAGCAGCCCTACTAGCGGGGCACAAGAGACCCAGTACTTC. As protein: CASSPTSGAQETQYF.